The rows below give T cell receptor beta chains drawn from one sample of a study of cytomegalovirus exposure and HLA in healthy donors. The protocol was immunoSEQ multiplex PCR, while the TCRdb copy is restricted to in-frame clones and leaves out a portion. The sample has 60,000 to 70,000 clones, around three quarters seen once. The sample consisted of PBMCs. The receptors shown here come from a man younger than 30 in good health and CMV-seropositive. CDR3s include the opening cysteine and the closing phenylalanine or tryptophan. A D gene is named only where the DNA matches it firmly. Only some rows state a clone size, as once, few, many or a class for expanded clones.

clone_size	d_call	cdr3_length	v_call	j_call	cdr3_nt	cdr3_aa
once	.	15	TRBV11-2	TRBJ2-6	TGTGCCAGCAGCCAAACTCGTACTGGGGCCAACGTCCTGACTTTC	CASSQTRTGANVLTF
once	TRBD1	13	TRBV2	TRBJ2-7	TGTGCCAGCAAGGGGGCCAGCATCTACGAGCAGTACTTC	CASKGASIYEQYF
.	.	14	TRBV2	TRBJ1-2	TGTGCCAGCAGTGAAGGGAGGGGTCCCCATGGCTACACCTTC	CASSEGRGPHGYTF
few	TRBD2	17	TRBV7-2	TRBJ2-1	TGTGCCAGGCGAGTTGGACTAGCGGGGGGGGGTTACAATGAGCAGTTCTTC	CARRVGLAGGGYNEQFF
.	TRBD2	13	TRBV7-7	TRBJ2-3	TGTGCTAGCAGCTTAGACGGGGGGGATACGCAGTATTTT	CASSLDGGDTQYF
.	.	14	TRBV7-9	TRBJ2-5	TGTGCCAGCAGCGCTGACACCTACCAAGAGACCCAGTACTTC	CASSADTYQETQYF
.	.	14	TRBV9	TRBJ1-1	TGTGCCAGCAGCTCCACGGGGGGGGAGACTGAAGCTTTCTTT	CASSSTGGETEAFF
.	.	15	TRBV6-5	TRBJ2-7	TGTGCCAGCAGTTACTCGACAGGATCCTCCTACGAGCAGTACTTC	CASSYSTGSSYEQYF
.	TRBD2	15	TRBV30	TRBJ2-7	TGTGCCTGGAGTACCCTAGCGGGGAGCTCCTACGAGCAGTACTTC	CAWSTLAGSSYEQYF
.	.	20	TRBV21-1	TRBJ2-1	TGTGCCAGCAGCAAACCGACTAGCGGGCCGAGGCGACCTTCCTACAATGAGCAGTTCTTC	CASSKPTSGPRRPSYNEQFF
.	.	15	TRBV4-1	TRBJ1-5	TGCGCCAGCAGCCAGGGGGGGGTAACGGATCAGCCCCAGCATTTT	CASSQGGVTDQPQHF
.	.	13	TRBV30	TRBJ2-6	TGTGCCTGCAGGGGTGTCGGGGCCAACGTCCTGACTTTC	CACRGVGANVLTF
many	.	13	TRBV18	TRBJ1-3	TGTGCCAGCTCACCAGCAGATGGAAACACCATATATTTT	CASSPADGNTIYF
few	TRBD2	14	TRBV18	TRBJ2-1	TGTGCCAGCTCGATTACGGGGGGTCTTAATGAGCAGTTCTTC	CASSITGGLNEQFF
.	.	14	TRBV10-1	TRBJ1-6	TGCGCCAGCAGTGATCCGGGATCAGGTTCACCCCTCCACTTT	CASSDPGSGSPLHF
once	.	11	TRBV7-9	TRBJ2-1	TGTGCCAGCAGCCCAGACTCTGAGCAGTTCTTC	CASSPDSEQFF
.	.	16	TRBV30	TRBJ2-7	TGTGCCGTCGCTCTCGACCTTGGCGGCTGGCACTACGAGCAGTACTTC	CAVALDLGGWHYEQYF
.	.	16	TRBV19	TRBJ2-5	TGTGCCAGTAGTATAGTGGGAGCGTACTACCAAGAGACCCAGTACTTC	CASSIVGAYYQETQYF
.	TRBD1	13	TRBV2	TRBJ1-1	TGTGCCAGCAGCGGTAAGGGGGCCGGTGAAGCTTTCTTT	CASSGKGAGEAFF
.	TRBD1	13	TRBV6-5	TRBJ2-5	TGTGCCAGCAGTGGGGACAGACAAGAGACCCAGTACTTC	CASSGDRQETQYF
.	.	13	TRBV30	TRBJ2-3	TGTGCCTGGACGGCGGGGACCACAGATACGCAGTATTTT	CAWTAGTTDTQYF
.	.	14	TRBV30	TRBJ1-5	TGTGCCTGGAGAGCTACAGGGTCGGGTCAGCCCCAGCATTTT	CAWRATGSGQPQHF
.	TRBD1	14	TRBV28	TRBJ1-1	TGTGCCAGCAGTTTAAGGACAGGGTGGGCTGAAGCTTTCTTT	CASSLRTGWAEAFF
.	.	14	TRBV2	TRBJ1-2	TGTGCCAGCCGATGGGAGGGGAAAGACTATGGCTACACCTTC	CASRWEGKDYGYTF
few	.	16	TRBV7-2	TRBJ2-1	TGTGCCAGCAGCCCAGAAATGGCGGGATCCTACAATGAGCAGTTCTTC	CASSPEMAGSYNEQFF
.	TRBD1	12	TRBV6-5	TRBJ2-7	TGTGCCAGTAGAAGACAGGGGTACGAGCAGTACTTC	CASRRQGYEQYF
.	.	14	TRBV7-9	TRBJ1-3	TGTGCCAGCAGCTCTCTCCGAGCTGGAAACACCATATATTTT	CASSSLRAGNTIYF
once	TRBD1	16	TRBV4-2	TRBJ2-5	TGTGCCAGCAGCCGGGAGGACAGGGTATCCTCAGAGACCCAGTACTTC	CASSREDRVSSETQYF
few	.	15	TRBV5-4	TRBJ1-1	TGTGCCAGCAGCCCGGCCCCCGGGGATAGTACTGAAGCTTTCTTT	CASSPAPGDSTEAFF
.	.	14	TRBV14	TRBJ1-2	TGTGCCAGCAGCCAAGGACACCAGAACTATGGCTACACCTTC	CASSQGHQNYGYTF
.	.	16	TRBV4-2	TRBJ2-1	TGTGCCAGCAGCTTCGACCCCCCGGGTTCCTACAATGAGCAGTTCTTC	CASSFDPPGSYNEQFF
.	.	13	TRBV10-2	TRBJ1-1	TGCGCCAGCAGTGAATTCGCCGAGGCTAAAGCTTTCTTT	CASSEFAEAKAFF
few	TRBD2	17	TRBV10-3	TRBJ2-3	TGTGCCATCAGTGAGGGTAGCGGGGGGGCCTTCACAGATACGCAGTATTTT	CAISEGSGGAFTDTQYF
.	.	13	TRBV29-1	TRBJ1-2	TGCAGCGTTGAAGAGGGGCACGGCTATGGCTACACCTTC	CSVEEGHGYGYTF
.	TRBD1	15	TRBV7-2	TRBJ1-1	TGTGCCAGCAGCTTCACAGGGGACCCAAACACTGAAGCTTTCTTT	CASSFTGDPNTEAFF
.	TRBD2	16	TRBV6-4	TRBJ2-1	TGTGCCAGCAGTGACTCGATTCGGGGGGGAGGCAATGAGCAGTTCTTC	CASSDSIRGGGNEQFF
.	.	15	TRBV6-5	TRBJ2-7	TGTGCCAGCAGTTCTACAGGCGAATCCTCCTACGAGCAGTACTTC	CASSSTGESSYEQYF
.	.	16	TRBV15	TRBJ1-1	TGTGCCACCAGCAGAGATGTCGGGTCTTGGAACACTGAAGCTTTCTTT	CATSRDVGSWNTEAFF
.	.	16	TRBV28	TRBJ2-7	TGTGCCAGCACCACACTTTCTGGGGGGAAGACCTACGAGCAGTACTTC	CASTTLSGGKTYEQYF
.	TRBD1	14	TRBV11-2	TRBJ2-7	TGTGCCAGCGGTAGGACAGGGGGCTCCCACGAGCAGTACTTC	CASGRTGGSHEQYF
.	.	12	TRBV2	TRBJ2-5	TGTGCCAGCAGTGACAGGGCAGAGACCCAGTACTTC	CASSDRAETQYF
.	.	14	TRBV28	TRBJ1-1	TGTGCCAGCAGTTTATGGACAGGGAACACTGAAGCTTTCTTT	CASSLWTGNTEAFF
.	.	15	TRBV25-1	TRBJ2-5	TGTGCCAGCAGTGAAATCAATCGAATTCGGGAGACCCAGTACTTC	CASSEINRIRETQYF
.	TRBD1	15	TRBV6-1	TRBJ2-5	TGTGCCAGCAGTGCTGTCACAGGGGGCGGAGAGACCCAGTACTTC	CASSAVTGGGETQYF
.	TRBD1	14	TRBV28	TRBJ1-2	TGTGCCAGCAGTCCCGGACAGGGTCACTATGGCTACACCTTC	CASSPGQGHYGYTF
.	TRBD1	13	TRBV19	TRBJ1-5	TGTGCCAGTAGCGTACAGGGGGATCAGCCCCAGCATTTT	CASSVQGDQPQHF
.	.	14	TRBV7-3	TRBJ2-6	TGTGCCAGAGGGCCCGGGGGAGAGGCCAACGTCCTGACTTTC	CARGPGGEANVLTF
once	TRBD1	13	TRBV18	TRBJ1-1	TGTGCCAGCTCACAGGACAGGGACACTGAAGCTTTCTTT	CASSQDRDTEAFF